This T cell receptor (beta chain) was documented in a study of CD8 T cells in Susac syndrome. The authors reverse transcribed roughly 0.5 to 1 ug RNA with random hexamers. TCRdb analysed the immunoSEQ multiplex PCR reads with MiXCR anew, one entry per CDR3 protein. The profile shows some 120,000 distinct CDR3 sequences, 90% to 95% of them singletons. The CDR3 has 12 residues. Trimming pared 2 bases from V and 9 bases from J, leaving 8 bases between. Per germline, CDR1 MDHEN and CDR2 SYDVKM. The sequence derives from a human donor in good health. The chain combines TRBV28 with TRBJ1-5; D call uncertain. Material: CD4+ T cells from PBMCs. DNA for the CDR3: TGTGCCAGCAGTTTAGGAAGAGGGCCCCAGCATTTT. Translating gives CASSLGRGPQHF.